The TCR beta chain described here comes from a study of blood T cell repertoires in COVID-19. V lost 0 bases and J 5 bases, leaving 10 bases between the germline ends. The CDR3 is made up of 15 amino acids. The germline V gene encodes CDR1 PRHDT and CDR2 FYEKMQ (reference sequence). Assay used: immunoSEQ multiplex PCR; TCRdb lists only in-frame clones, some missing. Among 200,000 to 250,000 clones, about 85% were seen once, and the ten largest hold approximately 12%. J is TRBJ2-2 and V is TRBV13; no clear D gene. Sequenced sample: peripheral blood. The sequence came from a young woman who had recovered from COVID-19. As DNA, the CDR3 is TGTGCCAGCAGCTTAGGTGCACTCCAAACCGGGGAGCTGTTTTTT. Encoded protein: CASSLGALQTGELFF.